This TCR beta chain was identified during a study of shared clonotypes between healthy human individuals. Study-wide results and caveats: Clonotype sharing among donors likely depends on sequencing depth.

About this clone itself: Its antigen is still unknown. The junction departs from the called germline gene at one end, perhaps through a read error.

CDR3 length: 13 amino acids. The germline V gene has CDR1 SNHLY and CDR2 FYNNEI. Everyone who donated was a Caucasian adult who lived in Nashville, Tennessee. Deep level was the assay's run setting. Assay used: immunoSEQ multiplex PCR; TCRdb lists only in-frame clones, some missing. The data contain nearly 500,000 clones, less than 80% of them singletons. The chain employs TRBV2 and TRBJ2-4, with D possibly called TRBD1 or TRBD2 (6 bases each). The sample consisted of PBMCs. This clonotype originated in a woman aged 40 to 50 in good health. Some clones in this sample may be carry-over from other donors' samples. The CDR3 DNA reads TGTGCCAGCAGAAGGGGGGCCAAAAACGTTCAGTACTTC. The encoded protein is CASRRGAKNVQYF.